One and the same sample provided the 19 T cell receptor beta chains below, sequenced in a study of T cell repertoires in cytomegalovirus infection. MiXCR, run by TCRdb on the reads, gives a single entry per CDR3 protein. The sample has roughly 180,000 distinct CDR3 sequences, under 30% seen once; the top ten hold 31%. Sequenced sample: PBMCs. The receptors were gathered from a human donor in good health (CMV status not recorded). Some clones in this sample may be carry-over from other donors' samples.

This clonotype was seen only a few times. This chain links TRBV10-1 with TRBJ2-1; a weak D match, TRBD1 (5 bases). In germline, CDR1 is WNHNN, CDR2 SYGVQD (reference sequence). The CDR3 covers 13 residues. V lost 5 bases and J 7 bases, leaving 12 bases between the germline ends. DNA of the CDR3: TGCGCCAGCAGTTCGCTCGACAGAAATGAGCAGTTCTTC. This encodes CASSSLDRNEQFF.

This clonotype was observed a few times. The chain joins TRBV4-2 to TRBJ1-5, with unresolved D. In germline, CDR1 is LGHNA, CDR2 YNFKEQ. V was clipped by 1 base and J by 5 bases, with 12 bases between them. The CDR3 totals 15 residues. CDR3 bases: TGTGCCAGCAGCCAAGCCCCCGGGATGGATCAGCCCCAGCATTTT. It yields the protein CASSQAPGMDQPQHF.

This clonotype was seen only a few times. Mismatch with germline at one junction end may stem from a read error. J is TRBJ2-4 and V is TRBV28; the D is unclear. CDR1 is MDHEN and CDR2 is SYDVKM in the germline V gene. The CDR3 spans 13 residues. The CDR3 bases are TGTGCCAGCAGTTCCCGCCTCAAAGACATTCAGTACTTC. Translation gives CASSSRLKDIQYF.

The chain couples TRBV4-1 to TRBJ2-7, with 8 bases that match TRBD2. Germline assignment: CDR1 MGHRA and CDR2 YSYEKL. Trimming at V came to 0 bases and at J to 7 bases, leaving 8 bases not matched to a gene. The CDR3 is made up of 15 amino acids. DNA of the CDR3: TGCGCCAGCAGCCAAGATCGCGCGGGGGGAAGGGAGCAGTACTTC. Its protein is CASSQDRAGGREQYF.

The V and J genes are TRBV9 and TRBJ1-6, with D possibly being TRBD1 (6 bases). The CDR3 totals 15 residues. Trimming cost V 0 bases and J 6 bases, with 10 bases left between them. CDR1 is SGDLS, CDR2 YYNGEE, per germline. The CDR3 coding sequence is TGTGCCAGCAGCGTAGAAGGGGGACCTAATTCACCCCTCCACTTT. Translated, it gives CASSVEGGPNSPLHF.

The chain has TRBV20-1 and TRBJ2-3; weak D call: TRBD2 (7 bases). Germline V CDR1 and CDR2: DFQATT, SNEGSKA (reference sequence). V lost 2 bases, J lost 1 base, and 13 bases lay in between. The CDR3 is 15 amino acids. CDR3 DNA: TGCAGTGCTAGACCCTGGGGGGGCCGCACAGATACGCAGTATTTT. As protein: CSARPWGGRTDTQYF.

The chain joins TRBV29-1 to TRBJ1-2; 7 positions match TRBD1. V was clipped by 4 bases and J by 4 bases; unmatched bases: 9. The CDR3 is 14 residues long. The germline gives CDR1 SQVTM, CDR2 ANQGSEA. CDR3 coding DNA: TGCAGCGTTGCCGACAGGGAACGAAGCTATGGCTACACCTTC. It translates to CSVADRERSYGYTF.

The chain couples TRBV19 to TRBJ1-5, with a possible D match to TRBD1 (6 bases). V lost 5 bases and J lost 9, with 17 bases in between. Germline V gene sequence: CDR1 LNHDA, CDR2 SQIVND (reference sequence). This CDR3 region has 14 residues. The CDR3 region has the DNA TGTGCCAGTAGTGTCAATCAGGGGAAGCGGCCCCAGCATTTT. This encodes CASSVNQGKRPQHF.

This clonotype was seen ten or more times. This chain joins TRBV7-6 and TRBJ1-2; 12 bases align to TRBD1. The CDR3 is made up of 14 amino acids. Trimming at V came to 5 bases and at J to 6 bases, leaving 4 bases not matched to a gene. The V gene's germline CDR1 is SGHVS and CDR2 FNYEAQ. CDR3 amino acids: CASSRGTGGDGYTF. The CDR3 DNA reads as TGTGCCAGCAGCCGAGGGACAGGGGGCGATGGCTACACCTTC.

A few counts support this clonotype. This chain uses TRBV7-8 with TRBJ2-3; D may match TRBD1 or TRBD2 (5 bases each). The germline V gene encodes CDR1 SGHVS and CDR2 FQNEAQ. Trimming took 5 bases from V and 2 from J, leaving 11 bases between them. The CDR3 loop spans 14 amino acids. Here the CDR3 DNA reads TGTGCCAGCAGCATCAGAGGGGACACAGATACGCAGTATTTT. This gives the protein CASSIRGDTDTQYF. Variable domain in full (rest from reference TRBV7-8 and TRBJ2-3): GAGVSQSPRYKVAKRGQDVALRCDPISGHVSLFWYQQALGQGPEFLTYFQNEAQLDKSGLPSDRFFAERPEGSVSTLKIQRTQQEDSAVYLCASSIRGDTDTQYFGPGTRLTVL.

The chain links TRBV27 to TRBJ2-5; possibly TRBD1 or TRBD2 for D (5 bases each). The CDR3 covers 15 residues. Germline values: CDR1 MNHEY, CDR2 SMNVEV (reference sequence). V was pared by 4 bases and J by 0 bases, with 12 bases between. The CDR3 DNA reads TGTGCCAGCAGTTCGGGGCTGGTGGACCAAGAGACCCAGTACTTC. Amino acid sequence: CASSSGLVDQETQYF.

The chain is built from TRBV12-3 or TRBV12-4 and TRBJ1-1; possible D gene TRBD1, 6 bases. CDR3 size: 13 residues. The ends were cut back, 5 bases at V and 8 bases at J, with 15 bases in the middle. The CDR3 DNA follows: TGTGCCAGCAGTAAAACAGGGACGCGCGAAGCTTTCTTT. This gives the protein CASSKTGTREAFF.

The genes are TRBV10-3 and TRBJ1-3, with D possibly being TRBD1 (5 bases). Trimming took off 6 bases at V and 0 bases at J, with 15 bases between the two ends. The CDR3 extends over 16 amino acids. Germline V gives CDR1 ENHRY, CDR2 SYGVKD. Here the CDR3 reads CAIRRPGTDSGNTIYF. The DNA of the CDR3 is TGTGCCATCAGAAGACCCGGGACTGACTCTGGAAACACCATATATTTT.

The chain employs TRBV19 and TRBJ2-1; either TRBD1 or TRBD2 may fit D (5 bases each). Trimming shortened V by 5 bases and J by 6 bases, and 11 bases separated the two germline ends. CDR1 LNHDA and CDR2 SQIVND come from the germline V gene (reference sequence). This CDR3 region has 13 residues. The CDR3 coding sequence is TGTGCCAGTAGTCCCGAGGGACGCAATGAGCAGTTCTTC. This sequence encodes CASSPEGRNEQFF.

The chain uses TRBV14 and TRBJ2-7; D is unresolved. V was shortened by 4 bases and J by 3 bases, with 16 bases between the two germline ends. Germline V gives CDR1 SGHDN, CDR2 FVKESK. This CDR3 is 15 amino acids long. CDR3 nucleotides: TGTGCCAGCAGCCCCCTAGACGGTTTCGACTACGAGCAGTACTTC. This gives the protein CASSPLDGFDYEQYF.

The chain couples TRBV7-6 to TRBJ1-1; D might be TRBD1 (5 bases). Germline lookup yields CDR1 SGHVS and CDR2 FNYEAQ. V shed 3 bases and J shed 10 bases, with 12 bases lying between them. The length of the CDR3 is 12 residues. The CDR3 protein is CASSLGGRVAFF. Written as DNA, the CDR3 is TGTGCCAGCAGCTTGGGGGGGAGGGTAGCTTTCTTT.

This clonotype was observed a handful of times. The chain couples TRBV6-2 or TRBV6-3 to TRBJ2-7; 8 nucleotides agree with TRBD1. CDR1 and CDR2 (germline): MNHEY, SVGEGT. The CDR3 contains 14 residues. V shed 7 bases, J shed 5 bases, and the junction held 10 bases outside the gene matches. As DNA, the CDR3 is TGTGCCAGCACCCACATCGACAGGGGCCACGAGCAGTACTTC. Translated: CASTHIDRGHEQYF.

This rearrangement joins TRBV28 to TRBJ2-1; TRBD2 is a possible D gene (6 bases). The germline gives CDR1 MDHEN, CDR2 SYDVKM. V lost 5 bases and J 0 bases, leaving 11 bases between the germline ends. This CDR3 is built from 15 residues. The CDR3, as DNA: TGTGCCAGCAGTCGGGAGCGAAGCTCCTACAATGAGCAGTTCTTC. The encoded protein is CASSRERSSYNEQFF.

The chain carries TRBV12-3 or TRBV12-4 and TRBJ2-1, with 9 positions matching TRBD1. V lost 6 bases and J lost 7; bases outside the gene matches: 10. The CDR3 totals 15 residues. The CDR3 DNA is TGTGCCAGCAGCGACCCGGGACAGGGTAAGAATGAGCAGTTCTTC. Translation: CASSDPGQGKNEQFF.